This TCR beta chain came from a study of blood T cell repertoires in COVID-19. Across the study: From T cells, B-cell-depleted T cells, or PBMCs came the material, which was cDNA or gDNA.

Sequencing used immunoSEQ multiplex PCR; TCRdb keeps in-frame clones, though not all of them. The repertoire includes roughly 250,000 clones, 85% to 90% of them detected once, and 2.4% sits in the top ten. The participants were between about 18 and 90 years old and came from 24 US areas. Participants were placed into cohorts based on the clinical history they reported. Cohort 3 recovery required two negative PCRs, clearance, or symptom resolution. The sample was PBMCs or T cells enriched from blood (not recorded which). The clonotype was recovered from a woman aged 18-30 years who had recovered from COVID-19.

For the CDR3, the DNA is TGCGCCAGCAGCCAAGAAGTAGGGGCGCTCAGTAATTCACCCCTCCACTTT. It codes for CASSQEVGALSNSPLHF. The chain links TRBV4-1 to TRBJ1-6; maybe TRBD1 (5 bases). The V gene's germline CDR1 is MGHRA and CDR2 YSYEKL. The length of the CDR3 is 17 residues. V was shortened by 0 bases and J by 6 bases, with 15 bases between the two germline ends.